This section outlines one T cell receptor (beta chain) sequence together with its context. The specificity of this receptor is unknown. No base quality values were provided; no much bigger clone lies one nucleotide off. TCR beta CDR3 regions were amplified from RNA transcripts. A first-round RT-PCR of the TCR CDR3 used the HTBI primer set with the Qiagen OneStep RT-PCR kit. Libraries were constructed in a second round of multiplex PCR, after which size selection and purification were carried out. Paired-end sequencing of the libraries was performed with 100 bp reads on an Illumina HiSeq2000. In the authors' own workflow: SOAPnuke was used to process the raw data, throwing out any read that contained adapters or uncalled bases, had a mean Phred below 15, or lacked an exact constant-primer or identifier match. High-quality paired reads were merged with COPE v1.2.5, and unique nucleotide sequences were defined as clonotypes. MiTCR v1.1 was used to align clonotypes to the IMGT TRBV, TRBD and TRBJ reference segments. The analysis included only V-J combinations with a frequency above 0.0001, which together covered 98% to 99.2% of the repertoires. The TCS score was defined as F50 (clonal expansion) divided by E x V (chaos), with BLOSUM62-based TCRdist calculated between CDR3 peptides within each V-J. Welch's t-statistics and random forest reduced roughly 540 V-J features to roughly 13, which were used in a naive Bayes classifier (R e1071). Using fastp at Q25 and MiXCR, TCRdb reprocessed the public reads and kept productive beta chains. Each entry merges the rows of one CDR3 protein and shows their most common DNA and genes. The V and J calls shown here were made by TCRdb, not taken from the authors' results. A total of nearly 250,000 distinct CDR3 sequences appear in this sample, 15% to 20% of them only once. The top ten hold around 30% of the sample.

Moderately to severely active disease, a Clinical Activity Score of at least 3, a NOSPECS grade of at least 4, and a duration under 3 months were present in ophthalmopathy patients. Exclusion was applied to patients with uncontrolled infections, other autoimmune diseases, pregnancy or lactation. Diagnoses relied on clinical symptoms, serum thyroxine and TRAb, thyroid ultrasound and orbital computed tomography. PBMCs were isolated from about 9 ml of fresh peripheral blood by Ficoll-Paque density gradient centrifugation. Trizol reagent was used to extract total RNA, and RNA quality was then checked on an Agilent 2100 Bioanalyzer. The CDR3 sequence holds 16 residues, the cysteine and phenylalanine included. Only the CDR3 DNA stays, 48 bases, in frame from base 1. V loses 2 bases, J loses 6 bases, and the germline ends lie 19 bases apart. Sequences MNHNY (CDR1) and SVGAGI (CDR2) are obtained from the germline V gene (reference sequence).

The data are from a study of T cells in Graves' hyperthyroidism and ophthalmopathy (dated by TCRdb to about 2019). As for the study more broadly: Peripheral blood samples were taken at initial diagnosis, before any treatment was given. TCR Vbeta CDR3 sequencing of 135 peripheral blood samples (43 ophthalmopathy, some 75 hyperthyroidism and some 17 progressor patients) is reported in the paper. Whether ophthalmopathy could be predicted prospectively was tested in an independent validation cohort made up of approximately 19 hyperthyroidism patients plus 17 patients who later progressed to ophthalmopathy. In addition, the study compared T-cell repertoires in thyroid tissue and in blood from 6 or 7 Graves' hyperthyroidism patients. The 75 to 100 discovery patients were divided at random into training and test sets in a 7:3 ratio. TCR V-J signatures able to tell the groups apart were searched for in a discovery cohort of 90 to 100 patients, of whom around 43 had Graves' ophthalmopathy and 57 had stable Graves' hyperthyroidism. After sampling, hyperthyroidism patients received methimazole starting at 30 mg daily, and ophthalmopathy patients received high-dose intravenous methylprednisolone. Here is what the overall study found, with its caveats: Most expanded thyroid clonotypes (frequency above 0.001) were also found in blood, which suggests that blood repertoires may mirror thyroid immune responses. A 13 V-J signature model separated ophthalmopathy from stable hyperthyroidism, with about 88% sensitivity and about 81% specificity in cross-validation and 80%/75% in testing. In validation, the model predicted progression to ophthalmopathy with over 60% sensitivity and 72% to 85% specificity, a median of around six months before onset. Sample size was not statistically predetermined, and blinding of investigators to group allocation was not performed.

The TCR originated in a woman under 30 with Graves' ophthalmopathy. The chain uses TRBV6-6 and TRBJ1-2; the D gene is perhaps TRBD1, from 6 matching bases. The sample taken for sequencing was blood. The CDR3 region: CASSYRYGGQDDGYTF. The DNA sequence is TGTGCCAGCAGTTACCGTTACGGGGGGCAGGATGATGGCTACACCTTC.